This entry concerns a single T cell receptor beta chain. The sample originates from a study of monozygotic twins with inflammatory bowel disease. Eight separate reactions for every sample produced the cDNA. Two nested PCRs, around 16 and 10 cycles, amplified TCRalpha and TCRbeta cDNA. TCRdb reprocessed the 5' RACE reads, with one entry per CDR3 protein and no DNA. The data show some 300,000 distinct CDR3 sequences, and the top ten clones hold 5% to 6%. Blood, 2 to 2.5 ml, was drawn per donor. The CDR3 extends over 15 amino acids. Germline CDR1 SGHKS, CDR2 YYEKEE (reference sequence). The TCR was taken from a human donor with ulcerative colitis or Crohn's disease, or a healthy co-twin of an affected twin (not recorded which). The specimen sequenced was blood. This chain joins TRBV5-5 and TRBJ2-5. The CDR3 loop is CASSLLPTVMETQYF.